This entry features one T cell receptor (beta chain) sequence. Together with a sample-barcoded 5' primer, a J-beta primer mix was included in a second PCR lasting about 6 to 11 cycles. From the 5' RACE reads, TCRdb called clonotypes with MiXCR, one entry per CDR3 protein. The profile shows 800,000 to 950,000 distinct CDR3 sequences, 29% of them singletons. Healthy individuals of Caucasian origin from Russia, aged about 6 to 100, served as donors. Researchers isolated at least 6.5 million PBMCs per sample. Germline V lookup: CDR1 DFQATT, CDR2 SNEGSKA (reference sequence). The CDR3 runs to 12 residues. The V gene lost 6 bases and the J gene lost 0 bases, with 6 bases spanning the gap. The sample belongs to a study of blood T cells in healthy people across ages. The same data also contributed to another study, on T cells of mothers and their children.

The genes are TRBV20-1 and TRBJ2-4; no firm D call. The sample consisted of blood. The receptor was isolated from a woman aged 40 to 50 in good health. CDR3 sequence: CSATVAKNIQYF. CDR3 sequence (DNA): TGCAGTGCAACGGTAGCCAAAAACATTCAGTACTTC.